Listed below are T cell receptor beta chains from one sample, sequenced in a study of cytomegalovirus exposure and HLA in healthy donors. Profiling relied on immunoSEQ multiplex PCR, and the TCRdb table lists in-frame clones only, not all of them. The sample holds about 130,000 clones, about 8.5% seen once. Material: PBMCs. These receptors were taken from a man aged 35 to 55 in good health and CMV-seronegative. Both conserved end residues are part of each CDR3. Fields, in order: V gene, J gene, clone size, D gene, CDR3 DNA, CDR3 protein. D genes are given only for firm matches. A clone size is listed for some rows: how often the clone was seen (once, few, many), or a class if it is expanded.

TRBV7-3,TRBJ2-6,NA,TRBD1,TGTGCCAGCGGCCAGGGGGCAGCTGGGGCCAACGTCCTGACTTTC,CASGQGAAGANVLTF
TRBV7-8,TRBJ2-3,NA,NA,TGTGCCAGCAGCTCCACCCTACCCGATACGCAGTATTTT,CASSSTLPDTQYF
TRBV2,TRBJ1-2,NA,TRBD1,TGTGCCCCCGAGTCTCCACTGGGACAGCTCCATGGCTACACCTTC,CAPESPLGQLHGYTF
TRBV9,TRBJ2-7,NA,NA,TGTGCCAGCAGCGTAGGGTCGGGGGATGGCTACGAGCAGTACTTC,CASSVGSGDGYEQYF
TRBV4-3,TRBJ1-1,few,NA,TGCGCCAGCAGCCTGGCCGGTCAGGGAAGAACTGAAGCTTTCTTT,CASSLAGQGRTEAFF
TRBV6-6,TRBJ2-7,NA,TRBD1,TGTGCCAGCAGCTCCCGGGACAGGGCCTACGAGCAGTACTTC,CASSSRDRAYEQYF
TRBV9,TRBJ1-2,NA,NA,TGTGCCAGCAGCGTTCAGGGATTTGACTATGGCTACACCTTC,CASSVQGFDYGYTF
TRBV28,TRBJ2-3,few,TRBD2,TGTGCCAGCAGTTACGCGGGGGGAAGCACAGATACGCAGTATTTT,CASSYAGGSTDTQYF
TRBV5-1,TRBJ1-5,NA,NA,TGCGCCAGCAGCTTGGAAGGTGCCAGAGGGAATCAGCCCCAGCATTTT,CASSLEGARGNQPQHF
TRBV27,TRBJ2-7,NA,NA,TGTGCCAGCAGTTTAACAGGGCCCTACGAGCAGTACTTC,CASSLTGPYEQYF
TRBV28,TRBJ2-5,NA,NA,TGTACCAGCAGTTTTACCGGGGAGACCCAGTACTTC,CTSSFTGETQYF
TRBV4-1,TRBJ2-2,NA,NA,TGCGCCAGCAGCCAAGAAAAGGGAAGCGGCACCGGGGAGCTGTTTTTT,CASSQEKGSGTGELFF
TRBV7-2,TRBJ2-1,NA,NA,TGTGCCAGCAGCTTTCGCAGGAACGGCCTTAGTGAGCAGTTCTTC,CASSFRRNGLSEQFF
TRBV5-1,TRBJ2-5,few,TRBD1,TGCGCCAGCAGCGGAGGAGGGCTGACAGGGGGGGAAGAGACCCAGTACTTC,CASSGGGLTGGEETQYF
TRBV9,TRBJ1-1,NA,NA,TGTGCCAGCAGCCCGCAGGGTCCTGAAGCTTTCTTT,CASSPQGPEAFF
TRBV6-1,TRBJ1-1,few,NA,TGTGCCAGCAGTGAGGTAGACACTGAAGCTTTCTTT,CASSEVDTEAFF
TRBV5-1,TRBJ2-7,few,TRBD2,TGCGCCAGCCGCCCGAGCGGGGAAAGCTCCTACGAGCAGTACTTC,CASRPSGESSYEQYF
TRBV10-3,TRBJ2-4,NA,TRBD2,TGTGCCATCAGCGAGACTTTAGCGGGGGCAGCCAAAAACATTCAGTACTTC,CAISETLAGAAKNIQYF
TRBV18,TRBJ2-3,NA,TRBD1,TGTGCCAGCTCATCCGGACAGGGCGGGCTGGGGACAGATACGCAGTATTTT,CASSSGQGGLGTDTQYF
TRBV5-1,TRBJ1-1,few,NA,TGCGCCAGCAGCTTTGACCAGGCGGGGAGGAACACTGAAGCTTTCTTT,CASSFDQAGRNTEAFF
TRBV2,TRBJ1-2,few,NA,TGTGCCAGCAGTGAAGGGTCTAACCCTAACTATGGCTACACCTTC,CASSEGSNPNYGYTF
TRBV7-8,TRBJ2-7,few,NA,TGTGCCAGCAGCATCGGACACAACTCCTACGAGCAGTACTTC,CASSIGHNSYEQYF
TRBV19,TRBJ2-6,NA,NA,TGTGCCAGTAGTTCCCGGGACTCGGCTGGGGCCAACGTCCTGACTTTC,CASSSRDSAGANVLTF
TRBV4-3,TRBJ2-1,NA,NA,TGCGCCAGCAGCCAAGATCTACGCGGGGCGCAGTTCTTC,CASSQDLRGAQFF
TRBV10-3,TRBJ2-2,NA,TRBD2,TGTGCCATCAGTGAGCCGAGACTAGCGGGGGGAGCCGGGGAGCTGTTTTTT,CAISEPRLAGGAGELFF
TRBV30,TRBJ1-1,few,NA,TGTGCCTGGAGGGAGGGGACGAACACTGAAGCTTTCTTT,CAWREGTNTEAFF
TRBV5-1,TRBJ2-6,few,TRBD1,TGCGCCAGCACCGACAGGGCTGGGGCCAACGTCCTGACTTTC,CASTDRAGANVLTF
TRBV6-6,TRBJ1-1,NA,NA,TGTGCCAGCAGTTATGGAGGGGAGAACACTGAAGCTTTCTTT,CASSYGGENTEAFF
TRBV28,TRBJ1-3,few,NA,TGTGCCAGCAGTTTAGAGAGCTCTACTGGAAACACCATATATTTT,CASSLESSTGNTIYF
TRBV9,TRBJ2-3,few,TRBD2,TGTGCCAGCAGCGTAGGTGAGCGGGGGGCTATCACAGATACGCAGTATTTT,CASSVGERGAITDTQYF
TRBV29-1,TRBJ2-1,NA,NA,TGCAGCGTTGATCTCCGGAGGGGCCCCAATGAGCAGTTCTTC,CSVDLRRGPNEQFF
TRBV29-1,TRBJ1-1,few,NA,TGCAGCGGGACGTGGGGCATGAACACTGAAGCTTTCTTT,CSGTWGMNTEAFF
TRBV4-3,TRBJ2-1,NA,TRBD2,TGCGCCAGCAGCCATCCGGGACTAGCTGTCAATGAGCAGTTCTTC,CASSHPGLAVNEQFF
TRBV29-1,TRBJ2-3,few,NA,TGCAGCGTTGCCGGCGGGGAGGTATCAGATACGCAGTATTTT,CSVAGGEVSDTQYF
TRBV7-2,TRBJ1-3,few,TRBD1,TGTGCCAGCAGCCATTCGGGACAGTTCTCTGGAAACACCATATATTTT,CASSHSGQFSGNTIYF
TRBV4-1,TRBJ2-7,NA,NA,TGCGCCAGCAGCCAAGAGGAGAGCAAAATCTCCTACGAGCAGTACTTC,CASSQEESKISYEQYF
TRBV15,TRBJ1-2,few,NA,TGTGCCACCAGCAAGAGTTGGGGGCGGGATGGCTACACCTTC,CATSKSWGRDGYTF
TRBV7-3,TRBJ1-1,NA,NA,TGTGCCAGCAGCTTAAATCTCGACACTGAAGCTTTCTTT,CASSLNLDTEAFF
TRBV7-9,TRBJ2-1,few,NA,TGTGCCAGCAGCCCCCTGGCGGGGAGCTCCTACAATGAGCAGTTCTTC,CASSPLAGSSYNEQFF
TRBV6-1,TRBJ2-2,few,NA,TGTGCCAGCACCAGAAGGGGGTACACCGGGGAGCTGTTTTTT,CASTRRGYTGELFF
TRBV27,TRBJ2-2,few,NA,TGTGCCATCTCAAAGGAGGGGACCGGGGAGCTGTTTTTT,CAISKEGTGELFF
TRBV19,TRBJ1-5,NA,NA,TGTGCCAGTAGTGACAGGCTGGGTCAGCCCCAGCATTTT,CASSDRLGQPQHF
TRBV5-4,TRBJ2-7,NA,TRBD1,TGTGGATCACTGGGCGGACAGGGCTCCTACGAGCAGTACTTC,CGSLGGQGSYEQYF
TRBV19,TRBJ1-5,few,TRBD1,TGTGCCAGTAGTGGGGACAGGGAAGGTCAGCCCCAGCATTTT,CASSGDREGQPQHF
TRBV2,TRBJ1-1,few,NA,TGTGCCAGCAGTGTGGAGGGTAGGACTGAAGCTTTCTTT,CASSVEGRTEAFF
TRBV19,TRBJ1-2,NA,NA,TGTGCCAGTAAGCGGATATCGGACTATGGCTACACCTTC,CASKRISDYGYTF
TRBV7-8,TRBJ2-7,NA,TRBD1,TGTGCCAGCAGCTTAGCGGCGGGACAGGGGCCCTCCTACGAGCAGTACTTC,CASSLAAGQGPSYEQYF